This TCR beta chain emerged from a study of T cell changes during pregnancy in multiple sclerosis (dated by TCRdb to 2018 to 2020). For the study in its entirety: In women with multiple sclerosis, the researchers looked at how the T cell repertoire shifted as pregnancy progressed.

Library construction relied on the immunoSEQ multiplex PCR assay. TCRdb obtained this table from immuneACCESS and retained in-frame rearrangements with V and J assigned. These tables miss some clones; where compared with another copy, unresolved V genes account for less than half of the shortfall, and the remainder is unexplained. The sample profile shows about 70,000 clones; 90% to 95% of them were found once. Approximately 0.63% of the sample comes from the top ten. CDR1 and CDR2 were assigned from the germline V gene (reference sequence) as LNHDA and SQIVND. From V the trimming removes 5 bases and from J it removes 5 bases, while the gene matches leave 4 bases of the junction unaccounted for. The CDR3 contains 13 residues, cysteine and phenylalanine counted. CDR3 DNA only is kept here, 39 bases in frame from base 1. Concerning this clone: Its target antigen remains unknown. Within one base of it there is no much larger clone, and no base qualities were kept.

The receptor was isolated from a female donor with multiple sclerosis, enrolled in a pregnancy study. Sequences were derived from peripheral blood, sampled in the third trimester of pregnancy. The sequence is built from TRBV19 and TRBJ2-3, and 7 junctional nucleotides match TRBD2. The CDR3 reads CASSLQRGDTQYF. The nucleotides are TGTGCCAGTAGTCTCCAGCGGGGAGATACGCAGTATTTT.